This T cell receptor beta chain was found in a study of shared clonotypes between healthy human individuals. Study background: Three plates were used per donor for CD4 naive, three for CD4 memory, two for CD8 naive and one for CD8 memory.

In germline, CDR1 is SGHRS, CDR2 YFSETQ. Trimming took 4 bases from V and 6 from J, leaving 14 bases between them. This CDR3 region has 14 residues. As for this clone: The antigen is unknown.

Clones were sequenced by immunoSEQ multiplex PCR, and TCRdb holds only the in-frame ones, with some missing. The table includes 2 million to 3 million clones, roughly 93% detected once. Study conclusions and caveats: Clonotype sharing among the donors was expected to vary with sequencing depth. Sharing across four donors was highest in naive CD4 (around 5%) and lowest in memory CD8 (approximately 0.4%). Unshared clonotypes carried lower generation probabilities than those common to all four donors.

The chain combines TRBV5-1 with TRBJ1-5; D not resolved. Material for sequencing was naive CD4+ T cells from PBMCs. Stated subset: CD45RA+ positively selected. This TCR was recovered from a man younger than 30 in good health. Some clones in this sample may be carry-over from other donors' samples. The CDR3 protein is CASSALLGGQPQHF. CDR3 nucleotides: TGCGCCAGCAGCGCCTTACTAGGAGGTCAGCCCCAGCATTTT.